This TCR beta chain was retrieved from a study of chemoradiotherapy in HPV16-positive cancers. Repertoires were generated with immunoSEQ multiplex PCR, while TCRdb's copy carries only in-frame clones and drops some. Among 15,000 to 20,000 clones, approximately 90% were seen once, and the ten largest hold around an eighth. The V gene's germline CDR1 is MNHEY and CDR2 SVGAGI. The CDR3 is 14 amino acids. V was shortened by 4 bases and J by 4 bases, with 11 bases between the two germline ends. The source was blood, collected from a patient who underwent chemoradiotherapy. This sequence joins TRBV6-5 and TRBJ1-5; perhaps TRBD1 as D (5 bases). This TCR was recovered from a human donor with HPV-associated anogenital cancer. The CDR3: CASSFGGTNQPQHF. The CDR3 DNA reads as TGTGCCAGCAGTTTCGGGGGAACAAATCAGCCCCAGCATTTT.